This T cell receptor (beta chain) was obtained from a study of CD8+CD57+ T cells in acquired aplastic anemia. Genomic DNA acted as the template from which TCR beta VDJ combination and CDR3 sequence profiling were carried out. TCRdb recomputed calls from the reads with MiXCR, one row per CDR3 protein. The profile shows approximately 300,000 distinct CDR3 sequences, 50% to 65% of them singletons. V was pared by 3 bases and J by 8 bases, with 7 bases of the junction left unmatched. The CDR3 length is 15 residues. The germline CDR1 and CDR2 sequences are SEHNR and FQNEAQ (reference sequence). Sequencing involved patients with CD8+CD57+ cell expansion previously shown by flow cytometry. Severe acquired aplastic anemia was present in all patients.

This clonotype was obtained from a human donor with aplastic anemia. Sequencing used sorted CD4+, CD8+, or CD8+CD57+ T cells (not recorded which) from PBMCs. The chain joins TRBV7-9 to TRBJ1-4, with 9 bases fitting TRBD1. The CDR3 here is CASSFLKDRGEKLFF. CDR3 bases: TGTGCCAGCAGCTTTCTCAAGGACAGGGGAGAAAAACTGTTTTTT.